These T cell receptor beta chains were read from a single sample in a study of early T cells in non-severe SARS-CoV-2 infection. Each CDR3 protein is one row after TCRdb ran MiXCR on the 5' RACE reads. The sample has 53,000 or so distinct CDR3 sequences; approximately 9.8% are singletons. The specimen sequenced was whole blood. These TCRs come from an adult who was a healthcare worker with PCR-confirmed SARS-CoV-2 infection or an uninfected control (not recorded which). CDR3s include the opening cysteine and the closing phenylalanine or tryptophan. The D gene is left open where the match is weak. Clone size appears in some rows only: once, few, many, or a class for an expanded clone.

cdr3_length | j_call | clone_size | d_call | v_call | cdr3_nt | cdr3_aa
16 | TRBJ2-1 | few | TRBD1 | TRBV4-2 | TGTGCCAGCAGCCAGGGATCAGGGGGAAACTACAATGAGCAGTTCTTC | CASSQGSGGNYNEQFF
12 | TRBJ1-2 | many | - | TRBV11-2 | TGTGCCAGCAGCTTAGATATTCGGGTCTACACCTTC | CASSLDIRVYTF
13 | TRBJ1-2 | - | TRBD1 | TRBV29-1 | TGCAGCGTTGGCAGCCGGACAGGGCCTGGCTACACCTTC | CSVGSRTGPGYTF
18 | TRBJ1-1 | many | TRBD1 | TRBV10-3 | TGTGCCATCAGTGAGGCGTCCTTAGCGGGACAGGGGAGGACTGAAGCTTTCTTT | CAISEASLAGQGRTEAFF
13 | TRBJ2-7 | - | - | TRBV7-9 | TGTGCCAGCAGCTTAGAGCCCGTCTACGAGCAGTACTTC | CASSLEPVYEQYF
16 | TRBJ2-1 | many | TRBD2 | TRBV7-8 | TGTGCCAGCAGCTTCCTGACTAGCGGGAGTCCCAATGAGCAGTTCTTC | CASSFLTSGSPNEQFF
12 | TRBJ2-2 | few | - | TRBV19 | TGTGCCAGTATCCTAGGCACCGGGGAGCTGTTTTTT | CASILGTGELFF
13 | TRBJ1-1 | few | - | TRBV2 | TGTGCCAGCGCTCGGACAGAGGGCACTGAAGCTTTCTTT | CASARTEGTEAFF
14 | TRBJ2-1 | few | - | TRBV3-1 | TGTGCCAGCAGCCAGAGACAGGAGTACAATGAGCAGTTCTTC | CASSQRQEYNEQFF
13 | TRBJ1-1 | many | - | TRBV6-4 | TGTGCCAGCAGTGCTCAAGCGAACACTGAAGCTTTCTTT | CASSAQANTEAFF
16 | TRBJ2-3 | many | - | TRBV3-1 | TGTGCCAGCAGTCGCCGGGACATTTCGGGGACAGATACGCAGTATTTT | CASSRRDISGTDTQYF
14 | TRBJ1-1 | many | - | TRBV12-3/TRBV12-4 | TGTGCCAGCAGTTCCGAGGCCGGGTTAACTGAAGCTTTCTTT | CASSSEAGLTEAFF
15 | TRBJ1-1 | - | - | TRBV5-5 | TGTGCCAGCAGCTTAGCCGGTTGGATGAACACTGAAGCTTTCTTT | CASSLAGWMNTEAFF
18 | TRBJ2-6 | many | - | TRBV5-1 | TGCGCCAGCAGCCCCTCGGCAGGGCTGACCTCTGGGGCCAACGTCCTGACTTTC | CASSPSAGLTSGANVLTF
16 | TRBJ2-3 | - | TRBD1 | TRBV7-9 | TGTGCCAGCAGCTCCCGACAGGGATCAAGCACAGATACGCAGTATTTT | CASSSRQGSSTDTQYF
15 | TRBJ2-7 | few | TRBD2 | TRBV19 | TGTGCCAGCTCTGATGGGACTAGCGGGGTCTACGAGCAGTACTTC | CASSDGTSGVYEQYF
13 | TRBJ1-6 | many | - | TRBV2 | TGTGCCAGCAGTGTAACCTATAATTCACCCCTCCACTTT | CASSVTYNSPLHF
13 | TRBJ1-4 | many | - | TRBV5-4 | TGTGCCAGCAGCTTTGACGGGCATGAAAAACTGTTTTTT | CASSFDGHEKLFF
15 | TRBJ2-3 | many | TRBD2 | TRBV12-5 | TGTGCTAGTGGTTTAAGCGGGAGTAGGACAGATACGCAGTATTTT | CASGLSGSRTDTQYF
10 | TRBJ1-1 | many | - | TRBV30 | TGTGCCTGGGAGAACACTGAAGCTTTCTTT | CAWENTEAFF
13 | TRBJ2-1 | many | - | TRBV7-8 | TGTGCCAGCAGCTTGGCAGGGAACAATGAGCAGTTCTTC | CASSLAGNNEQFF
16 | TRBJ2-3 | - | TRBD2 | TRBV29-1 | TGCAGCGTTCGATATTTAGCGGGAGGTAGCACAGATACGCAGTATTTT | CSVRYLAGGSTDTQYF
14 | TRBJ2-2 | few | - | TRBV2 | TGTGCCAGCAGAAGACAGGGAGGGACCGGGGAGCTGTTTTTT | CASRRQGGTGELFF
15 | TRBJ2-7 | - | - | TRBV20-1 | TGCAGTGCTAGACCGGGGGGCCTTCTACCCTACGAGCAGTACTTC | CSARPGGLLPYEQYF
12 | TRBJ2-2 | many | TRBD2 | TRBV2 | TGTGCCAACGGACTAGCGACCGGGGAGCTGTTTTTT | CANGLATGELFF
16 | TRBJ2-6 | many | - | TRBV5-1 | TGCGCCAGCAGCTCTGGACAGCCCTCTGGGGCCAACGTCCTGACTTTC | CASSSGQPSGANVLTF
17 | TRBJ2-5 | - | TRBD2 | TRBV29-1 | TGCAGCGTCACCGGACTAGCGGGAGGGCCGTACCAAGAGACCCAGTACTTC | CSVTGLAGGPYQETQYF
15 | TRBJ1-1 | few | TRBD1 | TRBV5-4 | TGTGCCAGCAGGGAGACAGGGGAGGGGAACACTGAAGCTTTCTTT | CASRETGEGNTEAFF
16 | TRBJ2-7 | - | - | TRBV28 | TGTGCCAGCAGTTACCGATTTGAGACCCACTACGTCGAGCAGTACTTC | CASSYRFETHYVEQYF
13 | TRBJ2-7 | many | - | TRBV28 | TGTGCCAGCAGTTTGGACAGTCCCTACGAGCAGTACTTC | CASSLDSPYEQYF
14 | TRBJ1-6 | few | - | TRBV10-3 | TGTGCCATCAGTGGTGTAGCAGCGACTTCACCCCTCCACTTT | CAISGVAATSPLHF
15 | TRBJ1-3 | few | - | TRBV9 | TGTGCCAGCAGCTCGCAGTTCGGCTCTGGAAACACCATATATTTT | CASSSQFGSGNTIYF
12 | TRBJ1-2 | many | TRBD1 | TRBV29-1 | TGCAGCGGTGGGACAGGGGCCTATGGCTACACCTTC | CSGGTGAYGYTF
13 | TRBJ1-2 | - | - | TRBV27 | TGTGCCAGCAGTTTGCAGGGCTCCTATGGCTACACCTTC | CASSLQGSYGYTF
11 | TRBJ2-1 | many | - | TRBV11-2 | TGTGCCAGCAGCCCAGGACCAGGGCAGTTCTTC | CASSPGPGQFF
10 | TRBJ2-1 | few | - | TRBV29-1 | TGCAGCGTTGACCGGGGGGAGCAGTTCTTC | CSVDRGEQFF
16 | TRBJ2-7 | few | - | TRBV29-1 | TGCAGCGTTGAAGCGGGGCAGATTTCCTGCTCCTACGAGCAGTACTTC | CSVEAGQISCSYEQYF
14 | TRBJ2-7 | many | - | TRBV7-9 | TGTGCCAGCACCCTCCCTGGCGGTCCCTACGAGCAGTACTTC | CASTLPGGPYEQYF
15 | TRBJ1-3 | many | TRBD1 | TRBV20-1 | TGCAGTGCCAAGCGACAGGGTCTCTCTGGAAACACCATATATTTT | CSAKRQGLSGNTIYF
14 | TRBJ2-2 | - | - | TRBV2 | TGTGCCAGCAGAGGGACGGCGAACACCGGGGAGCTGTTTTTT | CASRGTANTGELFF
16 | TRBJ2-2 | few | TRBD1 | TRBV11-1 | TGTGCCAGCAGCTCAATTGGGACAGCGAACACCGGGGAGCTGTTTTTT | CASSSIGTANTGELFF
16 | TRBJ2-3 | many | - | TRBV4-1 | TGCGCCAGCAGCCAAGATCTGAATAGCGGCACAGATACGCAGTATTTT | CASSQDLNSGTDTQYF
18 | TRBJ2-2 | - | TRBD2 | TRBV7-2 | TGTGCCAGCAGCTTAGAATTGGCTAGCGGCCCGAACACCGGGGAGCTGTTTTTT | CASSLELASGPNTGELFF
14 | TRBJ2-5 | many | - | TRBV7-2 | TGTGCCAGCAGCTTTCCCGGGGCGCGTGAGACCCAGTACTTC | CASSFPGARETQYF
13 | TRBJ2-5 | many | - | TRBV18 | TGTGCCAGCTCCCTCCGGGAGCTCGAGACCCAGTACTTC | CASSLRELETQYF
19 | TRBJ2-1 | few | TRBD2 | TRBV24-1 | TGTGCCACCAGTGATCGTGGGATGCCGAGCGGGAGGCCTTACAATGAGCAGTTCTTC | CATSDRGMPSGRPYNEQFF
15 | TRBJ2-1 | many | TRBD2 | TRBV7-9 | TGTGCCAGCAGTCGAGCCGCGACTAGCGTGCATGAGCAGTTCTTC | CASSRAATSVHEQFF
15 | TRBJ2-5 | many | - | TRBV29-1 | TGCAGCGTTGGGATACGTTGGGGCAGGGAAGAGACCCAGTACTTC | CSVGIRWGREETQYF
11 | TRBJ2-7 | many | - | TRBV7-9 | TGTGCCATCGCTTTGGGGTACGAGCAGTACTTC | CAIALGYEQYF
12 | TRBJ2-3 | - | - | TRBV11-3 | TGTGCCAGCAGCTTTTCCTCAGATACGCAGTATTTT | CASSFSSDTQYF
16 | TRBJ2-3 | - | TRBD2 | TRBV7-7 | TGTGCCAGCAGCCCCGGACTAGCGGGAGAGGCAGATACGCAGTATTTT | CASSPGLAGEADTQYF
14 | TRBJ1-4 | many | - | TRBV9 | TGTGCCAGCAGCGATCGGACAGAGGATGAAAAACTGTTTTTT | CASSDRTEDEKLFF
15 | TRBJ2-1 | many | TRBD2 | TRBV11-2 | TGTGCCAGCAGTCCTAGCGGGTGGGTTCTGGGAGAGCAGTTCTTC | CASSPSGWVLGEQFF
12 | TRBJ2-7 | - | TRBD1 | TRBV20-1 | TGCAGTGCTTATGGACAGGGCGGCGAGCAGTACTTC | CSAYGQGGEQYF
14 | TRBJ1-1 | few | - | TRBV29-1 | TGCAGCGTTGAACGAGACAGGTGGGACACTGAAGCTTTCTTT | CSVERDRWDTEAFF
13 | TRBJ2-1 | - | - | TRBV5-4 | TGTGCCAGCAGCATCGCCCAGCACAATGAGCAGTTCTTC | CASSIAQHNEQFF
13 | TRBJ1-3 | many | - | TRBV3-1 | TGTGCCAGCAGCCAAACAGGAGGAAACACCATATATTTT | CASSQTGGNTIYF
16 | TRBJ2-3 | many | TRBD1 | TRBV24-1 | TGTGCCACCAGTGACGCGACAGGGATGGGCACAGATACGCAGTATTTT | CATSDATGMGTDTQYF
15 | TRBJ2-1 | - | TRBD2 | TRBV7-9 | TGTGCCAGCAGGGAACTAGCGGGAGGATACAATGAGCAGTTCTTC | CASRELAGGYNEQFF
14 | TRBJ2-7 | few | - | TRBV9 | TGTGCCAGCAGCGTAGGGGGGAGCCCCTACGAGCAGTACTTC | CASSVGGSPYEQYF